This TCR beta chain was recovered during a study of blood T cell repertoires in COVID-19. Overall study context: Samples representing acute and convalescent COVID-19 were sourced from the United States, Italy and Spain.

Per the original methods: Quantification of nucleated cells was approximated via reference gene primer amplification. Some clones are missing from TCRdb's copy, which holds only in-frame ones; the method was immunoSEQ multiplex PCR. V and J calls and clone size are as listed in that table; D and trimming were resolved from the DNA. This table has about 210,000 clones, around 80% appearing once. The CDR3 runs to 16 residues. Losses at the gene ends were 4 bases for V and 7 bases for J; bases not matched to a gene: 15. Per germline, CDR1 GTSNPN and CDR2 SVGIG (reference sequence). The rearrangement links TRBV30 to TRBJ1-2, with TRBD1 matching over 10 bases. The sequenced material came from peripheral blood. This receptor was obtained from a man aged 50 or older with active or convalescent COVID-19. The CDR3 DNA reads TGTGCCTGGAATCTAAATCCGGGACAGGGGAAATCTGGCTACACCTTC. Residues: CAWNLNPGQGKSGYTF.